This TCR beta chain was sequenced during a study of CD8 T cells in ankylosing spondylitis. Study-level findings and limits: Disease-associated clones were CD8+ and fairly uncommon in peripheral blood. A motif in TCR beta, a set of roughly eight highly homologous variants, appeared characteristic of ankylosing spondylitis blood. Matched ankylosing spondylitis synovial fluid reportedly contained a significantly enriched population of disease-linked clones. Earlier literature documents some of the motif variants in reactive arthritis synovial fluid and blood.

Trimming took off 5 bases at V and 2 bases at J, with 14 bases between the two ends. Germline-derived CDR1 and CDR2 are SGHRS and YFSETQ. The CDR3 length is 16 residues. In its sample, this clonotype was seen a few times. The antigen is unknown. As the method for making TCR beta libraries, quantitative 5'-RACE with molecular barcodes was used. In TCRdb, the 5' RACE reads were re-called with MiXCR into one record per CDR3 protein. The sample lists 500,000 to 550,000 distinct CDR3 sequences, more than 9.5% occurring once. The rearrangement uses TRBV5-1 and TRBJ2-6; D might be TRBD1 or TRBD2, each matching 6 bases. The TCR sequence derives from a male donor with ankylosing spondylitis. The sample taken for sequencing was blood, either unsorted or a sorted T cell fraction (not recorded which). The CDR3 loop is CASRYQEGAGANVLTF. The DNA for the CDR3 is TGCGCCAGCAGATACCAGGAGGGGGCTGGGGCCAACGTCCTGACTTTC. The full variable domain, with the rest looked up from reference TRBV5-1 and TRBJ2-6, is KAGVTQTPRYLIKTRGQQVTLSCSPISGHRSVSWYQQTPGQGLQFLFEYFSETQRNKGNFPGRFSGRQFSNSRSEMNVSTLELGDSALYLCASRYQEGAGANVLTFGAGSRLTVL.